These T cell receptor beta chains were read from a single sample in a study of a mutant IDH1 vaccine in newly diagnosed glioma. Their antigen targets remain unknown. Assay used: immunoSEQ multiplex PCR; TCRdb lists only in-frame clones, some missing. Of over 50,000 clones listed, around 89% were seen once; the top ten hold about 5%. This specimen was PBMCs, taken from a glioma patient whose treatment included an IDH1 peptide vaccine. The source is a woman in her thirties or forties with glioma. Both conserved end residues are part of each CDR3. The D gene is left open where the match is weak. Clone size is not always given. Where it is, it says once, few, many or a class for expanded clones.

. | . | TRBJ1-3 | TRBV5-1 | TGCGCCAGCAGCTCGACCTACGGGACAAGTAAAAACACCATATATTTT | CASSSTYGTSKNTIYF
. | TRBD2 | TRBJ2-2 | TRBV14 | TGTGCCAGCAGCCAAGATGGCGGGAGTAGGGCCGGGGAGCTGTTTTTT | CASSQDGGSRAGELFF
. | . | TRBJ2-2 | TRBV15 | TGTGCCACCAGCAGAGTAGCGCCGGTCGGGGAGCTGTTTTTT | CATSRVAPVGELFF
. | TRBD2 | TRBJ2-5 | TRBV27 | TGTGCCAGTTCAGGGGGGCGGGGGGGTCAAGAGACCCAGTACTTC | CASSGGRGGQETQYF
. | TRBD2 | TRBJ2-1 | TRBV25-1 | TGTGCCAGCGGGTCAGCGGAGGGAGGGGTAGGTGAGCAGTTCTTC | CASGSAEGGVGEQFF
. | . | TRBJ2-4 | TRBV5-1 | TGCGCCAGCAGCTTAGGGGCCACTCCAAACATTCAGTACTTC | CASSLGATPNIQYF
once | . | TRBJ2-3 | TRBV9 | TGTGCCAGCAGCGTACGTGGGAACACAGATACGCAGTATTTT | CASSVRGNTDTQYF
. | TRBD2 | TRBJ2-5 | TRBV5-1 | TGCGCCAGCAGCTTGGGGGGAGGGGAGACCCAGTACTTC | CASSLGGGETQYF
few | TRBD1 | TRBJ1-2 | TRBV9 | TGTGCCAAACCGTCAAGGACAGGGCCCTTTTTCGGCTATGGCTACACCTTC | CAKPSRTGPFFGYGYTF
. | . | TRBJ2-7 | TRBV19 | TGTGCCAGTAGTATAGCCGGGAACTCCTACGAGCAGTACTTC | CASSIAGNSYEQYF
. | TRBD1 | TRBJ1-2 | TRBV19 | TGTGCCAGTAGTAATCCCGGGACAGGGGGAAATGGCTACACCTTC | CASSNPGTGGNGYTF
. | . | TRBJ1-2 | TRBV7-9 | TGTGCCAGCAGCTTAGACGGGGAAGCGACCTTC | CASSLDGEATF
. | . | TRBJ2-7 | TRBV7-2 | TGTGCCAGCAGCCCCGGGTCTCCCTACGAGCAGTACTTC | CASSPGSPYEQYF
few | . | TRBJ1-1 | TRBV7-9 | TGTGCCAGCAGCTTACAGGGGACGAACACTGAAGCTTTCTTT | CASSLQGTNTEAFF
. | . | TRBJ2-5 | TRBV7-9 | TGTGCCAGCAGCCCATCCCGGGCAACCCAAGAGACCCAGTACTTC | CASSPSRATQETQYF
. | TRBD1 | TRBJ2-7 | TRBV6-1 | TGTGCCAGCCAGGGGGCCTACGAGCAGTACTTC | CASQGAYEQYF
. | . | TRBJ1-6 | TRBV7-8 | TGTGCCAGCAGCACCTCCCTCAGGGGCAATAATTCACCCCTCCACTTT | CASSTSLRGNNSPLHF
once | . | TRBJ1-3 | TRBV4-1 | TGCGCCAGCAGCCAAGAGGTCAGCGCTTGGGACTCTGGAAACACCATATATTTT | CASSQEVSAWDSGNTIYF
. | . | TRBJ2-3 | TRBV5-8 | TGTGCCAGCAGCCCAGGAGGGGGGGCAGATACGCAGTATTTT | CASSPGGGADTQYF
. | TRBD2 | TRBJ2-3 | TRBV7-7 | TGTGCTAGCAGCTACCCTCCCCGACATAGCGGGCGGAGCACAGATACGCAGTATTTT | CASSYPPRHSGRSTDTQYF
. | . | TRBJ2-1 | TRBV7-2 | TGTGCCAGCAGCTTCAGGGGCCTCTACAATGAGCAGTTCTTC | CASSFRGLYNEQFF
. | . | TRBJ1-4 | TRBV28 | TGTGCCAGCAGTCCCTTCTATGAAAAACTGTTTTTT | CASSPFYEKLFF
. | . | TRBJ1-1 | TRBV6-5 | TGTGCCAGCAGTCGCCAACTGAACACTGAAGCTTTCTTT | CASSRQLNTEAFF
. | . | TRBJ1-1 | TRBV19 | TGTGCCAGTAGTATGCAGGCCGGGCACACTGAAGCTTTCTTT | CASSMQAGHTEAFF
few | . | TRBJ1-4 | TRBV4-2 | TGTGCCAGCAGCCAAGCCAGCAGGGGACAACTCACTAATGAAAAACTGTTTTTT | CASSQASRGQLTNEKLFF
. | . | TRBJ2-3 | TRBV14 | TGTGCCAGCAGCACCCTTATAACCACGCAGTATTTT | CASSTLITTQYF